This T cell receptor (beta chain) was identified in a study of shared clonotypes between healthy human individuals. TCRdb's copy holds only in-frame clones and misses some; the assay was immunoSEQ multiplex PCR. The sample yields around 600,000 clones, 90% to 95% seen once. Terminally differentiated effector memory CD45RA+ cells were excluded from the naive CD8 cells, which were CD45RO-negative and positively selected for CCR7. Per germline, CDR1 MNHEY and CDR2 SMNVEV (reference sequence). The CDR3 covers 16 residues. J was trimmed by 1 base and V by 1 base; bases with no gene match: 2. The chain employs TRBV27 and TRBJ2-2, with 8 bases identical to TRBD1. The origin of this receptor is a woman aged 30 to 39 in good health. Material: naive CD8+ T cells sorted from blood. The CDR3 spells CASSLWTGRNTGELFF. CDR3 bases: TGTGCCAGCAGTTTATGGACAGGGAGGAACACCGGGGAGCTGTTTTTT.